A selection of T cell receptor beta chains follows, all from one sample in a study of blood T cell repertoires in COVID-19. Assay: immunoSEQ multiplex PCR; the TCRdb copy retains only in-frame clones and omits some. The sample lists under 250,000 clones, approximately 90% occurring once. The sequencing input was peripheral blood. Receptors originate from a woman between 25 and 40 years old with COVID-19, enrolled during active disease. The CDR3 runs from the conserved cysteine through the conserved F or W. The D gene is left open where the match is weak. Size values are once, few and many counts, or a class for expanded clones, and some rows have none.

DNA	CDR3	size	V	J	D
TGTGCCAGCAGTAGACAGTCGAACTATGGCTACACCTTC	CASSRQSNYGYTF	NA	TRBV28	TRBJ1-2	NA
TGCGCCAGCAGCCTGCTGAGGGATGAGCAGTTCTTC	CASSLLRDEQFF	once	TRBV5-1	TRBJ2-1	NA
TGTGCCAGCAGCCAAGGGAGGGCTGGCGAGCAGTACTTC	CASSQGRAGEQYF	NA	TRBV14	TRBJ2-7	NA
TGCGCCAGCAGCCAAGAGCTGGGGACAGGGGATCTTGGCTACACCTTC	CASSQELGTGDLGYTF	once	TRBV4-1	TRBJ1-2	TRBD1
TGTGCCAGCAGCTCAGAGGGGCGGGATACGCAGTATTTT	CASSSEGRDTQYF	NA	TRBV11-2	TRBJ2-3	NA
TGTGCCAGCAGCCAAGAGGGTAGCGGGGGGACCTTGGGGAACATTCAGTACTTC	CASSQEGSGGTLGNIQYF	NA	TRBV4-2	TRBJ2-4	TRBD2
TGTGCCAGCAGCCAGACGGGTAACACTGAAGCTTTCTTT	CASSQTGNTEAFF	NA	TRBV3-1/TRBV3-2	TRBJ1-1	NA
TGTGCCAGCAGCTTAGACAGTCCCTGGTCAGATACGCAGTATTTT	CASSLDSPWSDTQYF	NA	TRBV11-3	TRBJ2-3	NA
TGTGCCAGCACTGAGACAGGGGTGAACACTGAAGCTTTCTTT	CASTETGVNTEAFF	NA	TRBV28	TRBJ1-1	TRBD1
TGTGCCAGCAGTATATTAGGACAGGGTACGGATGAGCAGTTCTTC	CASSILGQGTDEQFF	NA	TRBV6-2/TRBV6-3	TRBJ2-1	TRBD1
TGCGCCAGCAGCTGGACAGGGGGCCAAATCTCTGGGGCCAACGTCCTGACTTTC	CASSWTGGQISGANVLTF	few	TRBV5-1	TRBJ2-6	TRBD1
TGTGCCAGCAGCCGGATTCGACAGGGGTCCAACTATGGCTACACCTTC	CASSRIRQGSNYGYTF	NA	TRBV28	TRBJ1-2	TRBD1
TGCAGCGTGTCGATCGGGGATTCGAATGGCTACACCTTC	CSVSIGDSNGYTF	NA	TRBV29-1	TRBJ1-2	NA
TGTGCCAGCAGCCAAGATCTGAACAGGGGCACAGATACGCAGTATTTT	CASSQDLNRGTDTQYF	few	TRBV14	TRBJ2-3	NA
TGCAGCGTCATACCGGGAGTCAATAATGAGCAGTTCTTC	CSVIPGVNNEQFF	NA	TRBV29-1	TRBJ2-1	NA
TGTGCCAGCAGTAGTCGTACGGCAGGTAGCGGGGGGCTGGATGAGCAGTTCTTC	CASSSRTAGSGGLDEQFF	NA	TRBV6-4	TRBJ2-1	TRBD2
TGTGCCAGCAGTGAATTCGCCAGGGAAGGAGAGACCCAGTACTTC	CASSEFAREGETQYF	once	TRBV2	TRBJ2-5	NA
TGTGCCAGTAGTTCGGACAGGGCCTATAATTCACCCCTCCACTTT	CASSSDRAYNSPLHF	NA	TRBV19	TRBJ1-6	TRBD1
TGTGCCAGCGCGGCTAGCCTCCAAGAGACCCAGTACTTC	CASAASLQETQYF	NA	TRBV2	TRBJ2-5	NA
TGCGCCAGCAGCCACGGACTAGCGGTCGCCAGTGAGACCCAGTACTTC	CASSHGLAVASETQYF	NA	TRBV4-3	TRBJ2-5	TRBD2
TGTGCCAGCAGTTTACTAGCGGGATCTTACAATGAGCAGTTCTTC	CASSLLAGSYNEQFF	once	TRBV6-6	TRBJ2-1	TRBD2
TGTGCCACCAGCAGGAACAGGGATTCGGCTAATGAAAAACTGTTTTTT	CATSRNRDSANEKLFF	NA	TRBV15	TRBJ1-4	NA
TGTGCCAGCAGCTTAGTGATGGGGGCAGACTATGGCTACACCTTC	CASSLVMGADYGYTF	few	TRBV7-9	TRBJ1-2	NA
TGCGCCAGCAGCATAGGACGGGGGCAAGAGACCCAGTACTTC	CASSIGRGQETQYF	NA	TRBV5-1	TRBJ2-5	NA
TGCGCCAGCAGCCCTCGCGTGACTAGCGATTCCTACAATGAGCAGTTCTTC	CASSPRVTSDSYNEQFF	NA	TRBV4-1	TRBJ2-1	TRBD2
TGTGCCAGCAGCGTAGGAGGGTTAGGCGAACACAACAATGAGCAGTTCTTC	CASSVGGLGEHNNEQFF	few	TRBV9	TRBJ2-1	NA
TGTGCCAGCAGGACAGGGAGAGGAACTGAAGCTTTCTTT	CASRTGRGTEAFF	NA	TRBV6-5	TRBJ1-1	TRBD1
TGTGCCAGCAGTAAATATACAGGGATCGGTGAAGCTTTCTTT	CASSKYTGIGEAFF	NA	TRBV27	TRBJ1-1	NA
TGTGCCAGTAGTAGGTCGGGGGTCAATGAGCAGTTCTTC	CASSRSGVNEQFF	NA	TRBV19	TRBJ2-1	NA
TGTGCCAGCAGCTTAAATAATCTCGATACGCAGTATTTT	CASSLNNLDTQYF	NA	TRBV7-2	TRBJ2-3	NA
TGCGCCAGCAGCTTGGGACAAAATCAGCCCCAGCATTTT	CASSLGQNQPQHF	few	TRBV5-1	TRBJ1-5	NA
TGTGCCACCAATGGAGACAGGGGTAATGAAAAACTGTTTTTT	CATNGDRGNEKLFF	NA	TRBV28	TRBJ1-4	TRBD1
TGTGCCAGCAGCCCGGGACTTAGCACTCACTCTGGGGCCAACGTCCTGACTTTC	CASSPGLSTHSGANVLTF	NA	TRBV5-8	TRBJ2-6	NA
TGTGCTAGTGGTCCCTCCCAAGGAGGAGCTTTCTTT	CASGPSQGGAFF	NA	TRBV12-5	TRBJ1-1	NA
TGTGCCAGCAGCCTGGCCCTCAGGGATATAAACACTGAAGCTTTCTTT	CASSLALRDINTEAFF	NA	TRBV6-2/TRBV6-3	TRBJ1-1	NA
TGCAGTGCTATGGCCCATACGCAGTATTTT	CSAMAHTQYF	NA	TRBV20-1	TRBJ2-3	NA
TGTGCCAGCAGTGACCCGGGAGGAGACCAGCCCCAGCATTTT	CASSDPGGDQPQHF	NA	TRBV25-1	TRBJ1-5	NA
TGCGCCAGCAGCCAAGATTACGGACAGCTGAACACTGAAGCTTTCTTT	CASSQDYGQLNTEAFF	NA	TRBV4-3	TRBJ1-1	NA
TGTGCCAGTAGTATCATTAGCGGAGCTTACAATGAGCAGTTCTTC	CASSIISGAYNEQFF	NA	TRBV19	TRBJ2-1	NA
TGTGCCAGCAGCCGCGGGGGCCAAGAGACCCAGTACTTC	CASSRGGQETQYF	NA	TRBV7-9	TRBJ2-5	TRBD2
TGTGCCAGCAGTTGGAGGACAGGGGGCGAGCAGTACTTC	CASSWRTGGEQYF	NA	TRBV27	TRBJ2-7	TRBD1
TGTGCCAGCAGCGCCTCCACGGGGGAGACCCAGTACTTC	CASSASTGETQYF	NA	TRBV9	TRBJ2-5	NA
TGTGCCAGCAGCTTATTCTCCAGGGGGGATCAGCCCCAGCATTTT	CASSLFSRGDQPQHF	NA	TRBV7-2	TRBJ1-5	TRBD1
TGTGCCAGCAGCATAAGCTCCGGTTGGGCAGGGGGCGCCGACGGGGAGCTGTTTTTT	CASSISSGWAGGADGELFF	once	TRBV11-3	TRBJ2-2	TRBD1
TGCGCCAGCAGCCCTGAATGGGTGGGAGGCCGAGAGACCCAGTACTTC	CASSPEWVGGRETQYF	few	TRBV4-1	TRBJ2-5	NA
TGTGCCAGTAGTATAGGGGCTAATTCACCCCTCCACTTT	CASSIGANSPLHF	once	TRBV19	TRBJ1-6	NA